This passage covers 11 T cell receptor beta chains from one sample sequenced in a study of CD8 T cells in ankylosing spondylitis. Study results and caveats: Several highly homologous variants made up a TCR beta motif, and this motif appeared characteristic of ankylosing spondylitis blood.

No antigen has been assigned to these receptors. TCRdb independently ran MiXCR on the 5' RACE reads; one entry per CDR3 protein. The sample yields 500,000 to 550,000 distinct CDR3 sequences, 10% to 15% seen once. The sequenced sample was blood, either unsorted or a sorted T cell fraction (not recorded which). These receptor sequences come from a male donor with ankylosing spondylitis.

DNA of the CDR3: TGTGCCAGCAGCGGGACTAGCTCTTCCTACGAGCAGTACTTC. Residues: CASSGTSSSYEQYF. This sequence joins TRBV3-1 and TRBJ2-7; TRBD2 aligns across 9 bases. CDR3 length: 14 residues. The ends lost 5 bases at V and 1 base at J; junction bases unmatched: 3. Germline V gene data show CDR1 as LGHDT and CDR2 as YNNKEL (reference sequence).

This chain uses TRBV2 with TRBJ2-2, with 8 bases fitting TRBD2. Trimming removed 7 bases from V and 0 bases from J; junction bases left unmatched: 7. The CDR3 consists of 16 residues. Germline V gene lookup returns CDR1 SNHLY and CDR2 FYNNEI. The CDR3 loop is CASTPEGLANTGELFF. The CDR3 nucleotides read TGTGCCAGCACCCCCGAGGGACTAGCGAACACCGGGGAGCTGTTTTTT.

The J gene is TRBJ2-2, the V gene TRBV4-1; 7 nucleotides align to TRBD2. Germline V CDR1 and CDR2: MGHRA, YSYEKL. This CDR3 is built from 16 residues. V was clipped by 2 bases and J by 1 base; unmatched bases: 4. CDR3 protein: CASSQRASGNTGELFF. As DNA, the CDR3 is TGCGCCAGCAGCCAAAGGGCTAGCGGGAACACCGGGGAGCTGTTTTTT.

V and J are TRBV2 and TRBJ2-3, with D hard to call. V was cut by 7 bases and J by 2 bases, with 7 bases left in between. The CDR3 extends over 12 amino acids. Germline V gives CDR1 SNHLY, CDR2 FYNNEI. The CDR3 spells CASKSDTDTQYF. The DNA of the CDR3 is TGTGCCAGCAAGTCCGACACAGATACGCAGTATTTT. Supplemented by reference TRBV2 and TRBJ2-3, the full variable domain reads EPEVTQTPSHQVTQMGQEVILRCVPISNHLYFYWYRQILGQKVEFLVSFYNNEISEKSEIFDDQFSVERPDGSNFTLKIRSTKLEDSAMYFCASKSDTDTQYFGPGTRLTVL.

The chain is built from TRBV27 and TRBJ2-5; 8 bases are a match to TRBD2. J was trimmed by 3 bases and V by 7 bases; bases with no gene match: 7. CDR3 size: 14 residues. CDR1 is MNHEY, CDR2 SMNVEV, per germline (reference sequence). The CDR3 DNA sequence: TGTGCCAGCAAGAAACCGGGACTAGAAGAGACCCAGTACTTC. It specifies CASKKPGLEETQYF.

This clonotype was counted at least ten times. The V call is TRBV10-3, the J call TRBJ2-2; TRBD2 agrees at 12 bases. The CDR3 covers 15 residues. Germline lookup yields CDR1 ENHRY and CDR2 SYGVKD. The V and J ends lost 6 bases and 4 bases, in that order; junction bases with no gene match: 3. For the CDR3, the DNA is TGTGCCATCAGAGAGACTAGCGGGAGCACCGGGGAGCTGTTTTTT. Its protein product is CAIRETSGSTGELFF.

This chain connects TRBV4-1 to TRBJ1-2; D is possibly TRBD1 (5 bases). V lost 2 bases and J 7 bases, leaving 11 bases between the germline ends. This CDR3 spans 13 amino acids. Germline CDR1 is MGHRA and CDR2 is YSYEKL. The CDR3: CASSQRQGFGYTF. The DNA of the CDR3 is TGCGCCAGCAGCCAAAGGCAGGGATTTGGCTACACCTTC.

This clonotype has more than one count but fewer than ten. The chain combines TRBV7-2 with TRBJ2-3; D is perhaps TRBD2 (6 bases). The germline V gene has CDR1 SGHTA and CDR2 FQGNSA. The CDR3 totals 14 residues. Trimming took off 8 bases at V and 1 base at J, with 13 bases between the two ends. The CDR3 region is CASEGRLGTDTQYF. The CDR3 DNA follows: TGTGCCAGCGAGGGGAGGTTGGGCACAGATACGCAGTATTTT.

The table lists this clonotype with a few counts. The V gene is TRBV4-2, the J gene TRBJ1-1; a weak D match, TRBD1 (5 bases). V dropped 3 bases and J dropped 3 bases, with 17 bases sitting between them. Germline V CDR1 and CDR2: LGHNA, YNFKEQ. This CDR3 has 16 residues. CDR3 in amino acids: CASSQEGTNVDTEAFF. For the CDR3, the DNA is TGTGCCAGCAGCCAGGAAGGGACGAACGTGGACACTGAAGCTTTCTTT.

This clonotype has only a few counts. The rearrangement links TRBV7-2 to TRBJ2-5, with D possibly matching TRBD2 (7 bases). V lost 4 bases and J lost 4, with 16 bases in between. The CDR3 has 15 residues. Per germline, CDR1 SGHTA and CDR2 FQGNSA. The CDR3, as DNA: TGTGCCAGCAGCTGGGGGGCGGGAGCCGGAGAGACCCAGTACTTC. Amino acids: CASSWGAGAGETQYF.

Many counts were recorded for this clonotype. V usage is TRBV20-1 and J usage is TRBJ1-1, with D possibly being TRBD1 (5 bases). Germline CDR1 reads DFQATT; CDR2 reads SNEGSKA (reference sequence). Trimming removed 5 bases at V and 1 base at J, with 8 bases between. The CDR3 extends over 12 amino acids. DNA of the CDR3: TGCAGTGCTCGGGGCTGGAACACTGAAGCTTTCTTT. It specifies CSARGWNTEAFF.